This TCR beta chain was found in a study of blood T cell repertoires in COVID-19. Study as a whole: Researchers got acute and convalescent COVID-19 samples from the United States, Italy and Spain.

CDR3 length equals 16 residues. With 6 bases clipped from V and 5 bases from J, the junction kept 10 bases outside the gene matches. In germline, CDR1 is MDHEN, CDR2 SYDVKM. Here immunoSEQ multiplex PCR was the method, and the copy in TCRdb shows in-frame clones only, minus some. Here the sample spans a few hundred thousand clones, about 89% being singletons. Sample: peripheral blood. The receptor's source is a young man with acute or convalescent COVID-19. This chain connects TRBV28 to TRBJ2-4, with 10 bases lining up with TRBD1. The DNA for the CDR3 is TGTGCCAGCAGGGGGGCCGGACAGGGGGTCGAAAACATTCAGTACTTC. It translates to CASRGAGQGVENIQYF. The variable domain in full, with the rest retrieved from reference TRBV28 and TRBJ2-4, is DVKVTQSSRYLVKRTGEKVFLECVQDMDHENMFWYRQDPGLGLRLIYFSYDVKMKEKGDIPEGYSVSREKKERFSLILESASTNQTSMYLCASRGAGQGVENIQYFGAGTRLSVL.